Listed here are 16 T cell receptor beta chains from one sample, sequenced in a study of post-analysis software for immune sequencing data. For these TCRs, the target antigens are not known. TCR beta libraries were prepared from cDNA with unique molecular identifiers. TCRdb itself ran the PCR reads through MiXCR, one entry per CDR3 protein. Here the sample spans some 890,000 distinct CDR3 sequences, approximately 50% being singletons. Overall study results and limits: Included in a set of several TRBV segments more frequent in patients than controls were TRBV5-6, TRBV5-1 and TRBV20-1.

The material sequenced was blood. Every receptor here comes from a girl between 5 and 17 years old with multiple sclerosis.

This clonotype appeared once. The rearrangement links TRBV2 to TRBJ1-2; the D is unclear. Germline CDR1 and CDR2: SNHLY and FYNNEI. The V end was cut by 8 bases, the J end by 5 bases, with 18 bases between. The CDR3 has 14 residues. Written as DNA, the CDR3 is TGTGCCAGCGGGGAGGACTCAACAAGTTATGGCTACACCTTC. Translation: CASGEDSTSYGYTF.

There are a few counts of this clonotype. One end of the junction varies from germline; a read error may be responsible. The chain recombines TRBV5-1 with TRBJ2-1, with a weak D call TRBD2 (6 bases). The germline V gene encodes CDR1 SGHRS and CDR2 YFSETQ. The CDR3 has 15 amino acids. The CDR3 loop is CASSLGEDHYNEQFF. In DNA form, the CDR3 reads TGCGCCAGTAGCTTGGGGGAGGACCACTACAATGAGCAGTTCTTC.

The chain joins TRBV5-6 to TRBJ1-2, with 7 bases lining up with TRBD1. The CDR3 has 15 amino acids. The V and J ends lost 3 bases and 3 bases, in that order; junction bases with no gene match: 8. Germline V CDR1 and CDR2: SGHDT, YYEEEE. CDR3 sequence (DNA): TGTGCCAGCAGCTCGGGACAGCTCAGAGACTATGGCTACACCTTC. This encodes CASSSGQLRDYGYTF.

A few counts support this clonotype. J is TRBJ2-1 and V is TRBV11-1; 7 nucleotides line up with TRBD2. V gave up 1 base and J gave up 0 bases; unmatched junction bases: 3. Germline CDR1 reads SGHAT; CDR2 reads FQDESV (reference sequence). CDR3 length equals 16 residues. The CDR3 bases are TGTGCCAGCAGCTTAGGAAGCGGGACCTCCTACAATGAGCAGTTCTTC. Translated, it gives CASSLGSGTSYNEQFF.

The chain recombines TRBV5-1 with TRBJ1-2, with TRBD1 matching 8 bases. This CDR3 has 13 residues. With V trimmed by 4 bases and J by 4 bases, 3 bases remained unmatched. Germline V gene lookup returns CDR1 SGHRS and CDR2 YFSETQ. The CDR3 spells CASSNGQGYGYTF. CDR3 coding DNA: TGCGCCAGCAGCAACGGACAGGGCTATGGCTACACCTTC.

This sequence joins TRBV20-1 and TRBJ1-4; no clear D gene. Trimming removed 6 bases at V and 5 bases at J, with 13 bases between. Germline CDR1 and CDR2: DFQATT and SNEGSKA (reference sequence). The CDR3 sequence is 13 residues long. CDR3 bases: TGCAGTGCGGCCTCGGGCTCGAATGAAAAACTGTTTTTT. Protein product: CSAASGSNEKLFF.

V usage is TRBV27 and J usage is TRBJ2-2, with D perhaps matching TRBD2 (5 bases). Trimming took off 3 bases at V and 6 bases at J, with 11 bases between the two ends. Germline CDR1 MNHEY, CDR2 SMNVEV (reference sequence). The CDR3 spans 14 residues. DNA of the CDR3: TGTGCCAGCAGTTTCAGTAGCGCGGCCGGGGAGCTGTTTTTT. Its translation: CASSFSSAAGELFF.

The J gene is TRBJ2-4, the V gene TRBV20-1; D is possibly TRBD1 (7 bases). Trimming shortened V by 1 base and J by 9 bases, and 10 bases separated the two germline ends. This CDR3 spans 12 amino acids. Germline assignment: CDR1 DFQATT and CDR2 SNEGSKA (reference sequence). CDR3: CSARGQGGIQYF. CDR3 in DNA: TGCAGTGCTAGAGGACAGGGAGGCATTCAGTACTTC.

This rearrangement joins TRBV3-1 to TRBJ1-4; D is undetermined. From germline, CDR1 is LGHDT and CDR2 YNNKEL (reference sequence). CDR3 length: 11 amino acids. Trimming pared 1 base from V and 12 bases from J, leaving 6 bases between. DNA for the CDR3: TGTGCCAGCAGCCAAGTAAGGGAACTGTTTTTT. Its translation is CASSQVRELFF. The entire variable domain, with the rest obtained from reference TRBV3-1 and TRBJ1-4, is as follows: DTAVSQTPKYLVTQMGNDKSIKCEQNLGHDTMYWYKQDSKKFLKIMFSYNNKELIINETVPNRFSPKSPDKAHLNLHINSLELGDSAVYFCASSQVRELFFGSGTQLSVL.

V gene TRBV15 combines with J gene TRBJ1-1; D is perhaps TRBD1 (5 bases). V shed 0 bases and J shed 3 bases, with 11 bases lying between them. CDR1 LNHNV and CDR2 YYDKDF come from the germline V gene (reference sequence). The CDR3 spans 15 residues. The CDR3 protein is CATSREGTQDTEAFF. The DNA of the CDR3 is TGTGCCACCAGCAGAGAGGGGACCCAGGACACTGAAGCTTTCTTT.

This clonotype was counted between two and nine times. This rearrangement joins TRBV4-2 to TRBJ2-1, with D unresolved. In germline, CDR1 is LGHNA, CDR2 YNFKEQ. This CDR3 region has 16 residues. V lost 1 base, J lost 3 bases, and 13 bases lay in between. CDR3 sequence reads: CASSQVNRRNYNEQFF. CDR3 in DNA: TGTGCCAGCAGCCAAGTCAATCGGCGGAACTACAATGAGCAGTTCTTC.

With respect to this clonotype: This may come from a read error, since a much larger clone is one base off. The chain carries TRBV10-2 and TRBJ1-6; 8 bases align to TRBD1. CDR3 length equals 14 residues. Germline values: CDR1 WSHSY, CDR2 SAAADI. J lost 14 bases, V lost 7 bases, and 13 bases had no gene match. This CDR3 reads CASTAGGEGRALHF. Here the CDR3 DNA reads TGCGCCAGCACGGCAGGGGGCGAAGGTAGGGCCCTCCACTTT.

The chain joins TRBV29-1 to TRBJ2-5, with TRBD2 identical over 7 bases. The CDR3 is 16 amino acids. Germline V CDR1 and CDR2: SQVTM, ANQGSEA. V shed 4 bases, J shed 3 bases, and the junction held 14 bases outside the gene matches. CDR3 loop: CSVGVPWAGVKETQYF. Written as DNA, the CDR3 is TGCAGCGTTGGGGTGCCCTGGGCGGGAGTAAAAGAGACCCAGTACTTC.

J is TRBJ2-1 and V is TRBV5-1, with D possibly TRBD2 on 6 matching bases. Trimming stripped 0 bases from V and 0 bases from J, with 7 bases between. The germline V gene has CDR1 SGHRS and CDR2 YFSETQ. There are 15 residues in the CDR3. CDR3 nucleotide sequence: TGCGCCAGCAGCTTGGGACTAGACTCCTACAATGAGCAGTTCTTC. Amino acid sequence: CASSLGLDSYNEQFF.

This clonotype was counted only a few times. The V and J genes are TRBV7-2 and TRBJ2-7; 10 nucleotides align to TRBD2. Germline V gene sequence: CDR1 SGHTA, CDR2 FQGNSA. V trimming: 2 bases; J trimming: 2 bases; junction bases outside the gene matches: 9. This CDR3 has 17 amino acids. The CDR3 loop reads CASSLTSGVPGAYEQYF. The DNA for the CDR3 is TGTGCCAGCAGCTTAACTAGCGGGGTTCCAGGAGCCTACGAGCAGTACTTC.

CDR3 residues: CSAREEGSPLHF. The CDR3 DNA reads TGCAGTGCTAGAGAGGAAGGTTCACCCCTCCACTTT. This chain joins TRBV20-1 and TRBJ1-6, with D unclear. The germline gives CDR1 DFQATT, CDR2 SNEGSKA (reference sequence). V lost 0 bases, J lost 9 bases, and 6 bases lay in between. The CDR3 consists of 12 residues.